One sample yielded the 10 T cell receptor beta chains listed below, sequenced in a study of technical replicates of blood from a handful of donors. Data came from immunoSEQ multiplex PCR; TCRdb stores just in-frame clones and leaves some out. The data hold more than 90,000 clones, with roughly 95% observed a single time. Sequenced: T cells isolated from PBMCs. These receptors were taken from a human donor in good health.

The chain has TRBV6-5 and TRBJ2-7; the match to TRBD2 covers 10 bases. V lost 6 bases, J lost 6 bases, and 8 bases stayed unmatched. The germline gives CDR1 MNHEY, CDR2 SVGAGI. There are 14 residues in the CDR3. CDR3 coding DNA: TGTGCCAGCAGCCCCCTAGCGGGAGCTGGCGAGCAGTACTTC. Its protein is CASSPLAGAGEQYF.

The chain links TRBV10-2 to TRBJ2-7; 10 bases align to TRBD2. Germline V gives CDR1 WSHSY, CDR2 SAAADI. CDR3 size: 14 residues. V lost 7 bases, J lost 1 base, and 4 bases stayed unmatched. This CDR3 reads CASTMTSGSYEQYF. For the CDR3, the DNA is TGCGCCAGCACTATGACTAGCGGGTCCTACGAGCAGTACTTC.

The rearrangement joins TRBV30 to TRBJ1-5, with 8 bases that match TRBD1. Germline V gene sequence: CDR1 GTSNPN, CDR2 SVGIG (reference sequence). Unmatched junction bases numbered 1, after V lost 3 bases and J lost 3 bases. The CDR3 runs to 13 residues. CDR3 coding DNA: TGTGCCTGGAGCAGGGGGCACAATCAGCCCCAGCATTTT. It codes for CAWSRGHNQPQHF. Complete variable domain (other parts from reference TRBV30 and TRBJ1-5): SQTIHQWPATLVQPVGSPLSLECTVEGTSNPNLYWYRQAAGRGLQLLFYSVGIGQISSEVPQNLSASRPQDRQFILSSKKLLLSDSGFYLCAWSRGHNQPQHFGDGTRLSIL.

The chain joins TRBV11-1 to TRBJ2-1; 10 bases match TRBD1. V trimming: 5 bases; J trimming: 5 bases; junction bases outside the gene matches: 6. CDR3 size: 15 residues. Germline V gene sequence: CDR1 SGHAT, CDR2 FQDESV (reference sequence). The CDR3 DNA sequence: TGTGCCAGCAGCAAGACAGGGGGCTTTGACAATGAGCAGTTCTTC. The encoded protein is CASSKTGGFDNEQFF.

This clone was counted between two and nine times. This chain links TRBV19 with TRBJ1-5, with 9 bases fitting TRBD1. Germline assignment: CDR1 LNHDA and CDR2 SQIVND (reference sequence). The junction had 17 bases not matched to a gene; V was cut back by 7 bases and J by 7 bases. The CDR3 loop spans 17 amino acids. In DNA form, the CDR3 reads TGTGCCAGTATCACTCGGACAGGGGACTTCGGGTTCCAGCCCCAGCATTTT. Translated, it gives CASITRTGDFGFQPQHF.

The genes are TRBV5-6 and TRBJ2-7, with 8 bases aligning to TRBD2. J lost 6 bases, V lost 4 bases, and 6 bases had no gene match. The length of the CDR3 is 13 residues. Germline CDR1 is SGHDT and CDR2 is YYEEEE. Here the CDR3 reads CASSRLREGEQYF. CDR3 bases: TGTGCCAGCAGCCGCCTCCGGGAGGGCGAGCAGTACTTC.

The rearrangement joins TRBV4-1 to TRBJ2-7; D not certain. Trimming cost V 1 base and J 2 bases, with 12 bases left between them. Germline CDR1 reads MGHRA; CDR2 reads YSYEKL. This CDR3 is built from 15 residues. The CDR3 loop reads CASSQGSSFAYEQYF. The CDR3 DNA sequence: TGCGCCAGCAGCCAAGGTTCGAGCTTTGCCTACGAGCAGTACTTC.

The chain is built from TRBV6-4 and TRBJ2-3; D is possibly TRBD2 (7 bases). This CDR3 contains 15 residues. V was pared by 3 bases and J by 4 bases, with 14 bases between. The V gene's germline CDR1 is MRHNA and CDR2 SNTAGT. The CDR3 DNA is TGTGCCAGCAGTGATCGGGGCGGGGGCCCAGATACGCAGTATTTT. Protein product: CASSDRGGGPDTQYF.

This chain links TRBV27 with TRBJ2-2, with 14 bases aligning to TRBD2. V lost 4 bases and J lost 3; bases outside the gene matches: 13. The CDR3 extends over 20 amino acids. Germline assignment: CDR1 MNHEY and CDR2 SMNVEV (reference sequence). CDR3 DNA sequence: TGTGCCAGCAGTTACTTAATGGGACTAGCGGGGGAATGGGACACCGGGGAGCTGTTTTTT. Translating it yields CASSYLMGLAGEWDTGELFF.

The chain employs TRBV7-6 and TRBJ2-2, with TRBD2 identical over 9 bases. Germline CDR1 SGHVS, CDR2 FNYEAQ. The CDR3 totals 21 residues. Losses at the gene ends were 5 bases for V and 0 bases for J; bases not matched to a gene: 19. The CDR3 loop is CASSKAWSGGRRDSNTGELFF. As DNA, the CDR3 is TGTGCCAGCAGCAAAGCTTGGAGCGGGGGGCGACGAGATTCGAACACCGGGGAGCTGTTTTTT.